The clone carrying this TCR beta chain was detected only a few times. The antigen remains unidentified. Noted treatment: about 20 received Ad26.COV2.S at low or high dose, single or two shots; 5 received placebo; per-sample allocation not given. The samples date from day 63 after the first vaccine or placebo injection. These data originate in a study of Ad26.COV2.S vaccination and SARS-CoV-2 variants. Study-wide results and limits: People given the vaccine had a wider spike-specific TCR breadth than placebo recipients did.

Method: immunoSEQ multiplex PCR; TCRdb's copy keeps in-frame clones and lacks some. The repertoire consists of about 350,000 clones, with about 88% occurring once and the leading ten covering roughly 3.5%. The CDR3 totals 12 residues. V was clipped by 7 bases and J by 7 bases; unmatched bases: 2. Per the germline V gene, CDR1 is MDHEN and CDR2 is SYDVKM. This chain joins TRBV28 and TRBJ1-2; 11 bases fit TRBD1. This sequence originates from a person between 18 and 60 years old who received the Ad26.COV2.S COVID-19 vaccine or a placebo. The material sequenced was peripheral blood, taken in a trial of Ad26.COV2.S vaccine versus placebo. The CDR3 region has the DNA TGTGCCAGCATGGACAGGGGGCTTGGCTACACCTTC. Its protein is CASMDRGLGYTF.